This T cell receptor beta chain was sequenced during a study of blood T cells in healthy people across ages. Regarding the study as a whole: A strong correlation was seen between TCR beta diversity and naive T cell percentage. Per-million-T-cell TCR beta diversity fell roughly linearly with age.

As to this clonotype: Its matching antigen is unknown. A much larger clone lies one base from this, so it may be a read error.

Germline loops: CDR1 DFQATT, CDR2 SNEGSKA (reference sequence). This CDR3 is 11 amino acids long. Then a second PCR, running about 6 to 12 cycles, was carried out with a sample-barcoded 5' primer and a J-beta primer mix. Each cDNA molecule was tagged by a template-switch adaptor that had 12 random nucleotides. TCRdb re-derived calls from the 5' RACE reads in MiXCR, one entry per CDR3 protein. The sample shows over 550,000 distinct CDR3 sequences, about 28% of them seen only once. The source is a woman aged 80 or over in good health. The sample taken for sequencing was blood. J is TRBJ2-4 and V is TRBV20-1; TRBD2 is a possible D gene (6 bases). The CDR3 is CRARASSGQYF. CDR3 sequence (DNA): TGCAGGGCTAGGGCCTCGAGCGGGCAGTACTTC.